Listed below are T cell receptor beta chains from one sample, sequenced in a study of tumor-infiltrating lymphocytes in primary liver carcinoma. One entry per CDR3 protein, called by TCRdb with MiXCR from the multiplex PCR reads. Of 300,000 to 350,000 distinct CDR3 sequences detected, 65% appear once; the ten largest clones hold about 6%. The material sequenced was peripheral blood. These receptor sequences come from a man in his forties with primary liver carcinoma and hepatitis B virus infection. The CDR3 runs from the conserved cysteine through the conserved F or W. Not every row has a clone size; where given, it reads once, few, many or a size class.

j_call	v_call	clone_size	cdr3_length	cdr3_aa
TRBJ2-7	TRBV11-2	NA	14	CGSVRDESYYEQYF
TRBJ2-3	TRBV4-1	NA	18	CASSRQGLAGGQSETQYF
TRBJ2-7	TRBV6-2/TRBV6-3	many	11	CASTSLYEQYF
TRBJ1-2	TRBV12-3/TRBV12-4	NA	15	CASSLGPQGVGVYTF
TRBJ2-7	TRBV11-2	NA	13	CASTRTERYEQYF
TRBJ2-3	TRBV30	NA	13	CAWSPRVLDTQYF
TRBJ2-1	TRBV4-1	once	17	CASSHNLGLAGPNEQFF
TRBJ2-1	TRBV11-1	many	15	CASSNGLAGDSEQFF
TRBJ2-3	TRBV11-2	NA	17	CASSTGTSKSSKDTQYF
TRBJ2-2	TRBV4-1	many	14	CASSPGILTGELFF
TRBJ1-5	TRBV6-2/TRBV6-3	NA	13	CASREGSYQPQHF
TRBJ2-7	TRBV6-5	many	14	CASSRGSGSYEQYF
TRBJ2-7	TRBV5-1	few	13	CASSVGLMAEQYF
TRBJ2-2	TRBV11-2	NA	16	CAGTPGHLRLTGELFF
TRBJ1-3	TRBV28	NA	15	CASFDGRGSVNTIYF
TRBJ1-5	TRBV15	few	13	CATSREAGQPQHF
TRBJ2-3	TRBV5-1	NA	15	CASSLPSGSSDTQYF
TRBJ2-5	TRBV6-1	many	15	CASSEWGRGRETQYF
TRBJ2-1	TRBV4-1	few	15	CASSPDRDSYNEQFF
TRBJ2-7	TRBV28	NA	15	CASSEAGLGEYEQYF
TRBJ2-3	TRBV6-5	NA	11	CASSARDTQYF
TRBJ2-1	TRBV29-1	once	14	CSVALGAGDINQFF
TRBJ2-1	TRBV11-2	NA	16	CVSSLKWSISYNEQFF
TRBJ1-1	TRBV11-1	once	14	CASISQGGGTEALF
TRBJ1-6	TRBV6-5	NA	15	CASSPSAGRSLPLHF
TRBJ2-7	TRBV12-3/TRBV12-4	many	16	CASRPAPAGVVNEQYF
TRBJ2-7	TRBV6-6	few	13	CASSTRGRSEQYF
TRBJ1-5	TRBV28	few	12	CASRNYGQPQHF
TRBJ1-1	TRBV6-5	NA	13	CASSYWTDSEALF
TRBJ1-1	TRBV10-2	NA	13	CASKTDSRAGAFF
TRBJ2-3	TRBV6-1	few	17	CASSGPRGDYITDTQYF
TRBJ1-5	TRBV28	NA	14	CASSLFQDNQPQHF
TRBJ2-7	TRBV29-1	many	13	CSVGAGGPYEQYF
TRBJ2-7	TRBV5-5	NA	16	CASSLERGQAAYEQYF
TRBJ2-2	TRBV25-1	few	16	CASSESIAGRTGELFF
TRBJ2-1	TRBV29-1	NA	16	CSVEDPDRVTGDEQFF
TRBJ2-7	TRBV6-5	NA	13	CVSRKTGKREQYF
TRBJ2-1	TRBV6-5	NA	16	CASSSRGQINHNEEFF
TRBJ2-3	TRBV11-2	NA	12	CASSLGWDTRYF
TRBJ2-7	TRBV11-2	NA	14	CTSSLMWRGYGQYF
TRBJ2-7	TRBV6-2/TRBV6-3	NA	12	CARSSWRSEQYF
TRBJ2-7	TRBV28	NA	15	CASSPRRQGIVEQYF
TRBJ2-7	TRBV6-2/TRBV6-3	many	14	CASTETVGGREQYF